The rows below give T cell receptor beta chains drawn from one sample of a study of CD8+ T cells in alopecia areata. The protocol was immunoSEQ multiplex PCR, while the TCRdb copy is restricted to in-frame clones and leaves out a portion. The sample has around 100,000 clones, roughly 50% seen once. The material was CD8+ T cells sorted from blood, obtained at week 24, from a patient treated with tofacitinib. The receptors were gathered from a human donor with alopecia areata. Each CDR3 is given with its conserved first and last residue. The D gene is left open where the match is weak.

j_gene | d_gene | v_gene | CDR3aa
TRBJ1-2 | TRBD1 | TRBV9 | CASSPYHRTGLEHGYTF
TRBJ1-5 | - | TRBV7-9 | CASSPGVNNQPQHF
TRBJ2-7 | - | TRBV30 | CAWRWVSSYEQYF
TRBJ2-3 | TRBD2 | TRBV11-2 | CASSPRTSRDTQYF
TRBJ2-5 | - | TRBV11-2 | CASSLTSQETQYF
TRBJ2-3 | - | TRBV27 | CATGRVGRDTQYF
TRBJ1-3 | - | TRBV9 | CASSDHRAYGNTIYF
TRBJ2-7 | - | TRBV6-1 | CASSAIPYEQYF
TRBJ2-1 | - | TRBV7-8 | CASSLASRPPEQFF
TRBJ2-7 | - | TRBV5-6 | CASSLGGYEQYF
TRBJ2-5 | TRBD1 | TRBV2 | CARRGTDIQETQYF
TRBJ2-1 | TRBD2 | TRBV4-3 | CASSQGIAGEGSYNEQFF
TRBJ2-7 | - | TRBV27 | CASSYGQYYEQYF
TRBJ2-1 | TRBD1 | TRBV27 | CASSSTGDEQFF
TRBJ1-6 | - | TRBV5-8 | CASGVSSPLHF
TRBJ2-7 | - | TRBV14 | CASSQDSYEQYF
TRBJ2-7 | - | TRBV27 | CASSPRLNRANEQYF
TRBJ1-1 | - | TRBV7-9 | CASSLAGGAEEAFF
TRBJ1-2 | TRBD1 | TRBV7-6 | CASSSQGVFYGYTF
TRBJ2-3 | TRBD1 | TRBV27 | CASSPFVRGLRTDTQYF
TRBJ1-1 | - | TRBV14 | CASSQGHTSTEAFF
TRBJ2-5 | - | TRBV29-1 | CSVDENFNPYPETQYF
TRBJ2-6 | - | TRBV21-1 | CASSQDSSGANVLTF
TRBJ1-5 | - | TRBV27 | CASSFTPDRNQPQHF
TRBJ1-6 | - | TRBV6-1 | CASSGAGGIGNSPLHF
TRBJ2-1 | - | TRBV29-1 | CSVYSPSTNEQFF
TRBJ2-7 | - | TRBV5-1 | CASSGLAESSYEQYF
TRBJ2-7 | - | TRBV13 | CASSPSRAYEQYF
TRBJ2-3 | - | TRBV14 | CASSRQVADTQYF
TRBJ2-7 | TRBD1 | TRBV13 | CASSASGTGSYEQYF
TRBJ2-1 | - | TRBV29-1 | CSVERGGMVF
TRBJ1-1 | TRBD1 | TRBV29-1 | CSVEDQGTGASMAFF
TRBJ1-1 | - | TRBV27 | CASRLPDAGHTEAFF
TRBJ2-2 | - | TRBV10-3 | CAVFLHGTLNTGELFF
TRBJ2-1 | - | TRBV7-6 | CASSLRDTNEQFF
TRBJ1-1 | - | TRBV12-5 | CASGPGVTVNTEAFF
TRBJ1-4 | TRBD1 | TRBV5-1 | CASSLTSGQGGEKLFF
TRBJ1-4 | - | TRBV29-1 | CSVEDRGEGIEKLFF
TRBJ2-7 | - | TRBV27 | CASSSGYSYEQYF
TRBJ2-1 | TRBD1 | TRBV7-8 | CASSSPLAGTGLNEQFF
TRBJ2-5 | - | TRBV7-8 | CASSLAAGADQETQYF
TRBJ2-5 | - | TRBV15 | CATSRVASQETQYF
TRBJ2-1 | - | TRBV7-6 | CASSLTVSPRTVINEQFF
TRBJ1-2 | - | TRBV27 | CASTSSPQIYGYTF
TRBJ1-5 | - | TRBV27 | CASSEREGSQPQHF
TRBJ2-1 | TRBD2 | TRBV29-1 | CSAVGEGQFF
TRBJ2-2 | - | TRBV7-9 | CASSLGGNTGELFF